This T cell receptor (beta chain) appears in the sequencing data of a study of technical replicates of blood from several donors. Looked up from germline, CDR1 is SNHLY and CDR2 is FYNNEI. This CDR3 spans 13 amino acids. The V and J ends lost 4 bases and 9 bases respectively, with 13 bases between them. This clone has just a few counts. Assay used: immunoSEQ multiplex PCR; TCRdb lists only in-frame clones, some missing. This sample has tens of thousands of clones, with roughly 94% found just once. This clonotype was obtained from a human donor in good health. What was sequenced was T cells isolated from PBMCs. V and J are TRBV2 and TRBJ2-1; D is perhaps TRBD1 (5 bases). CDR3 nucleotides: TGTGCCAGCAGTGCCGGCAGGGCGACTGAGCAGTTCTTC. Amino acids: CASSAGRATEQFF.